The 16 T cell receptor beta chains below all came from one sample that was sequenced in a study of shared clonotypes between healthy human individuals. Using immunoSEQ multiplex PCR, the repertoire was profiled, and TCRdb retains in-frame clones only, with some absent. The data contain roughly 2.2 million clones, 80% to 95% of them seen just once; the ten biggest clones take up roughly 0.36%. Sequences were obtained from naive CD4+ T cells from PBMCs. The subset here: CD45RA+ positively selected. The origin of the receptors is a man aged 18 to 35 in good health. Some clones in this sample may be carry-over from other donors' samples.

The rearrangement uses TRBV30 and TRBJ1-2; the D is unclear. The CDR3 runs to 15 residues. Trimming took off 2 bases at V and 6 bases at J, with 19 bases between the two ends. The V gene's germline CDR1 is GTSNPN and CDR2 SVGIG (reference sequence). CDR3 nucleotides: TGTGCCTGGAGTCCGACTCTGACCCGAGGACATGGCTACACCTTC. Translation: CAWSPTLTRGHGYTF.

The rearrangement joins TRBV14 to TRBJ1-3; D is ambiguous. The CDR3 covers 13 residues. The germline V gene has CDR1 SGHDN and CDR2 FVKESK. Trimming removed 3 bases from V and 2 bases from J, with 5 bases in between. The CDR3 nucleotides read TGTGCCAGCAGCCAGGTAGCTGGAAACACCATATATTTT. This codes for CASSQVAGNTIYF.

The genes are TRBV6-6 and TRBJ1-1, with 9 bases fitting TRBD1. The V segment lost 5 bases and the J segment 5 bases; nucleotides outside the gene matches: 9. This CDR3 spans 15 amino acids. Germline V gives CDR1 MNHNY, CDR2 SVGAGI (reference sequence). The CDR3 region is CASSEEQGAWTEAFF. For the CDR3, the DNA is TGTGCCAGCAGTGAGGAACAGGGGGCGTGGACTGAAGCTTTCTTT.

As DNA, the CDR3 is TGTGCCAGTAGAAAAGTGAACACCGGGGAGCTGTTTTTT. This translates into CASRKVNTGELFF. This chain joins TRBV19 and TRBJ2-2; D unresolved. This CDR3 contains 13 residues. Trimming stripped 6 bases from V and 1 base from J, with 6 bases between. Per the germline V gene, CDR1 is LNHDA and CDR2 is SQIVND (reference sequence).

CDR3 residues: CASSLNFRLASYNEQFF. The DNA of the CDR3 is TGTGCCAGCAGCTTAAATTTCCGGCTAGCCTCCTACAATGAGCAGTTCTTC. This chain links TRBV13 with TRBJ2-1, with a possible D match to TRBD2 (5 bases). V was cut by 2 bases and J by 0 bases, with 14 bases left in between. This CDR3 has 17 amino acids. In germline, CDR1 is PRHDT, CDR2 FYEKMQ (reference sequence).

This rearrangement joins TRBV28 to TRBJ1-4; D may be TRBD1 (6 bases). Trimming took 6 bases from V and 6 from J, leaving 17 bases between them. Looked up from germline, CDR1 is MDHEN and CDR2 is SYDVKM. This CDR3 region has 15 residues. The CDR3 nucleotides are TGTGCCAGCAGCCGACCGGTGGCAGGGGATGAAAAACTGTTTTTT. It encodes CASSRPVAGDEKLFF.

The chain is built from TRBV5-1 and TRBJ1-3; D ambiguous. The CDR3 covers 16 residues. Germline values: CDR1 SGHRS, CDR2 YFSETQ. Trimming left V 4 bases short and J 3 bases short, with 17 bases between. CDR3 amino acids: CASSPQDPVFGNTIYF. The CDR3 DNA reads as TGCGCCAGCAGCCCGCAGGACCCCGTTTTTGGAAACACCATATATTTT.

The V call is TRBV4-3, the J call TRBJ1-2; maybe TRBD1 (6 bases). This CDR3 contains 15 residues. The germline V gene has CDR1 LGHNA and CDR2 YSLEER. V shed 4 bases and J shed 0 bases, with 12 bases lying between them. The CDR3: CASSRRDKANYGYTF. CDR3 nucleotides: TGCGCCAGCAGCCGCCGGGACAAAGCTAACTATGGCTACACCTTC.

The chain links TRBV19 to TRBJ1-5; TRBD1 matches at 8 bases. Germline values: CDR1 LNHDA, CDR2 SQIVND (reference sequence). V dropped 6 bases and J dropped 0; count of bases not matched to a gene: 13. CDR3 length equals 18 residues. The CDR3 DNA sequence: TGTGCCAGTAGAAAAACCGACAGGGGACGATATAGCAATCAGCCCCAGCATTTT. It specifies CASRKTDRGRYSNQPQHF.

The chain couples TRBV5-1 to TRBJ2-2; D unclear. Per the germline V gene, CDR1 is SGHRS and CDR2 is YFSETQ. Trimming shortened V by 8 bases and J by 6 bases, and 14 bases separated the two germline ends. This CDR3 region has 13 residues. This chain's CDR3 is CARETTSAGELFF. The DNA for the CDR3 is TGCGCCAGGGAGACCACTTCGGCCGGGGAGCTGTTTTTT. The full variable domain, with the rest looked up from reference TRBV5-1 and TRBJ2-2, is KAGVTQTPRYLIKTRGQQVTLSCSPISGHRSVSWYQQTPGQGLQFLFEYFSETQRNKGNFPGRFSGRQFSNSRSEMNVSTLELGDSALYLCARETTSAGELFFGEGSRLTVL.

In nucleotides, the CDR3 is TGTGCCAGCTCACCACGAAGGGGGCGAGGTGCGGAGACCCAGTACTTC. Translation: CASSPRRGRGAETQYF. This sequence joins TRBV18 and TRBJ2-5, with 7 bases matching TRBD1. There are 16 residues in the CDR3. CDR1 and CDR2 from the germline V gene are KGHSH and LQKENI. V dropped 1 base and J dropped 5; count of bases not matched to a gene: 10.

The chain's CDR3 is CASSQQGQGRQPQHF. The CDR3, as DNA: TGTGCCAGCAGTCAACAGGGACAGGGACGCCAGCCCCAGCATTTT. V usage is TRBV27 and J usage is TRBJ1-5, with 9 positions matching TRBD1. This CDR3 region has 15 residues. Trimming at V came to 5 bases and at J to 7 bases, leaving 9 bases not matched to a gene. Per germline, CDR1 MNHEY and CDR2 SMNVEV (reference sequence).

The chain recombines TRBV27 with TRBJ1-3; maybe TRBD1 (5 bases). The CDR3 contains 16 residues. V gave up 6 bases and J gave up 7 bases, with 22 bases separating them. Per the germline V gene, CDR1 is MNHEY and CDR2 is SMNVEV (reference sequence). The CDR3 DNA follows: TGTGCCAGCAGAAAAAGCAGGGCGCTCAGCTGGAACACCATATATTTT. It specifies CASRKSRALSWNTIYF.

The rearrangement uses TRBV7-9 and TRBJ2-3, with 7 bases aligning to TRBD2. Germline V CDR1 and CDR2: SEHNR, FQNEAQ (reference sequence). The CDR3 sequence is 16 residues long. Trimming at V came to 4 bases and at J to 0 bases, leaving 7 bases not matched to a gene. CDR3 DNA sequence: TGTGCCAGCAGCTCGGCGGGGGACCCAAGCACAGATACGCAGTATTTT. Translating it yields CASSSAGDPSTDTQYF.

The chain uses TRBV6-5 and TRBJ1-3; D ambiguous. There are 13 residues in the CDR3. Trimming stripped 5 bases from V and 0 bases from J, with 5 bases between. CDR1 and CDR2 (germline): MNHEY, SVGAGI. The CDR3 spells CASSQSSGNTIYF. CDR3 coding DNA: TGTGCCAGCAGTCAGTCCTCTGGAAACACCATATATTTT.

This clone has just one count. Different DNA sequences within this sample yield the same CDR3. V usage is TRBV18 and J usage is TRBJ2-3; 7 bases map to TRBD1. J was trimmed by 1 base and V by 0 bases; bases with no gene match: 1. The CDR3 is 15 residues long. Germline V lookup: CDR1 KGHSH, CDR2 LQKENI. The DNA for the CDR3 is TGTGCCAGCTCACCACCCGGACAGGGCACAGATACGCAGTATTTT. It yields the protein CASSPPGQGTDTQYF.